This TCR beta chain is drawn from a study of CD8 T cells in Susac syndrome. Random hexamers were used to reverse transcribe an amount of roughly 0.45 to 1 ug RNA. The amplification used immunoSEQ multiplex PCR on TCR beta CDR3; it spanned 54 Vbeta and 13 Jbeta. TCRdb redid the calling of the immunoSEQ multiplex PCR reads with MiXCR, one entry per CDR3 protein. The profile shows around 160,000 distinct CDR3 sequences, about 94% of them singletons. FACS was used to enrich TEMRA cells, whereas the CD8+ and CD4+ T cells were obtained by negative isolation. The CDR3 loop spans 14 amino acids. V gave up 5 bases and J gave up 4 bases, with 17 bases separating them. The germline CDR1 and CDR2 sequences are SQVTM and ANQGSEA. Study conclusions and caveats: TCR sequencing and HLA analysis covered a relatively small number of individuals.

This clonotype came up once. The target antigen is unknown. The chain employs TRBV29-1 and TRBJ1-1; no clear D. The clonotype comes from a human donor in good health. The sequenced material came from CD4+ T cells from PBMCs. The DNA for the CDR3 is TGCAGCGTTAAACGGAAAGGGCCGGGCACTGAAGCTTTCTTT. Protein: CSVKRKGPGTEAFF. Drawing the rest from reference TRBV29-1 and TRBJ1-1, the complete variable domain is SAVISQKPSRDICQRGTSLTIQCQVDSQVTMMFWYRQQPGQSLTLIATANQGSEATYESGFVIDKFPISRPNLTFSTLTVSNMSPEDSSIYLCSVKRKGPGTEAFFGQGTRLTVV.